This T cell receptor (beta chain) came from a study of cytomegalovirus exposure and HLA in healthy donors. PCR involved 60 Vbeta and 13 Jbeta primers. TCRdb's table, derived via immunoSEQ multiplex PCR, lists solely in-frame clones and lacks some. The sample records 100,000 to 150,000 clones, about four fifths being singletons. Remarks on this clone: Antigen: not known.

Study-wide results and limits: Several of the most significant clusters appeared, in a later analysis, to be linked to common viral pathogens. Analysis was carried out at a later point, and it linked a missense DCLRE1C variant to TCR beta V- and J-gene trimming.

This CDR3 has 14 amino acids. Germline V gives CDR1 LNHDA, CDR2 SQIVND (reference sequence). Trimming cost V 5 bases and J 7 bases; bases outside gene matches: 10. V is TRBV19 and J is TRBJ2-7, with 8 bases aligning to TRBD1. Input material: PBMCs. The source of this sequence is a male donor in good health and CMV-seronegative. CDR3 DNA: TGTGCCAGTAGTGAGGGACAGGCGGCGGGGGAGCAGTACTTC. As protein: CASSEGQAAGEQYF. The full variable domain, completed using reference TRBV19 and TRBJ2-7, is DGGITQSPKYLFRKEGQNVTLSCEQNLNHDAMYWYRQDPGQGLRLIYYSQIVNDFQKGDIAEGYSVSREKKESFPLTVTSAQKNPTAFYLCASSEGQAAGEQYFGPGTRLTVT.